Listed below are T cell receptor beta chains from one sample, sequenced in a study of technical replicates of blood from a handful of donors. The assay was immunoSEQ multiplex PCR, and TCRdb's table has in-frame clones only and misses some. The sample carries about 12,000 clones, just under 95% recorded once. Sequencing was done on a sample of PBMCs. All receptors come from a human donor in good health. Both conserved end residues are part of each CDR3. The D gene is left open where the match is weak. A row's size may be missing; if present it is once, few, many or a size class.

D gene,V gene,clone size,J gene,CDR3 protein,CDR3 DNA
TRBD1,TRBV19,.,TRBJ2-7,CASSTQDRGLNYEQYF,TGTGCCAGTAGTACCCAGGACAGGGGTCTTAACTACGAGCAGTACTTC
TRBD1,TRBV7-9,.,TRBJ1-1,CASSLGTGTPEAFF,TGTGCCAGCAGCTTAGGGACAGGGACCCCTGAAGCTTTCTTT
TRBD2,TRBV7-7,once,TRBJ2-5,CASSLVGTSGIQTQYF,TGTGCCAGCAGCTTAGTCGGGACTAGCGGGATTCAGACCCAGTACTTC
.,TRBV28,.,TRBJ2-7,CASLGSSTLGYEQYF,TGTGCCAGCCTGGGGAGCAGTACCTTAGGCTACGAGCAGTACTTC
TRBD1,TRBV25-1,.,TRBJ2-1,CASSDGDRASDEQFF,TGTGCCAGCAGTGACGGGGACAGGGCGAGTGATGAGCAGTTCTTC
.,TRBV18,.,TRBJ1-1,CASSQQNTEAFF,TGTGCCAGCTCCCAACAAAACACTGAAGCTTTCTTT
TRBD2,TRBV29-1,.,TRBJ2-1,CSVRGTYNEQFF,TGCAGCGTGCGGGGGACCTACAATGAGCAGTTCTTC
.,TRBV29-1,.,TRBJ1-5,CSVGEFEQPQHF,TGCAGCGTTGGGGAGTTTGAACAGCCCCAGCATTTT
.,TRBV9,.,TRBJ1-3,CASPVRWGGKEGQRWNTIYF,TGTGCCAGCCCTGTCAGATGGGGGGGAAAAGAAGGTCAACGTTGGAACACCATATATTTT
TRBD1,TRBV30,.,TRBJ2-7,CAWSVGTGPYEQYF,TGTGCCTGGAGTGTAGGGACAGGGCCCTACGAGCAGTACTTC
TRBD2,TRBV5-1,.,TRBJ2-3,CASSLGLAERTDTQYF,TGCGCCAGCAGCTTGGGACTAGCGGAGAGGACAGATACGCAGTATTTT
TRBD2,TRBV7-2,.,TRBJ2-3,CASNSGIGTTDTQYF,TGTGCCAGCAATAGCGGGATCGGAACCACAGATACGCAGTATTTT
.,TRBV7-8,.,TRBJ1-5,CASSPGRVRGQPQHF,TGTGCCAGCAGCCCTGGGAGGGTCCGGGGTCAGCCCCAGCATTTT
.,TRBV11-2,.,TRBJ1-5,CASSSTGTGQPQHF,TGTGCCAGCAGCTCGACAGGAACAGGGCAGCCCCAGCATTTT
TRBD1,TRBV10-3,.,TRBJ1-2,CAISESGDRGRGGYTF,TGTGCCATCAGTGAGTCCGGAGACAGGGGGCGAGGTGGCTACACCTTC
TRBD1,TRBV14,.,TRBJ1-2,CASRGQGDGYTF,TGTGCCAGCAGAGGACAGGGGGATGGCTACACCTTC
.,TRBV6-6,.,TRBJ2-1,CASSYSSGIEQFF,TGTGCCAGCAGTTACTCTTCGGGGATTGAGCAGTTCTTC
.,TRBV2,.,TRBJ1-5,CASSETGRRQPQHF,TGTGCCAGCAGTGAAACAGGGCGTCGGCAGCCCCAGCATTTT
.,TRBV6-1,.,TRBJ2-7,CASSVWQGTFSYEQYF,TGTGCCAGCAGTGTATGGCAGGGTACATTTTCCTACGAGCAGTACTTC
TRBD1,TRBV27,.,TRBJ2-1,CASSLSVWDRGLDEQFF,TGTGCCAGCAGTTTAAGTGTCTGGGACAGGGGGCTCGATGAGCAGTTCTTC
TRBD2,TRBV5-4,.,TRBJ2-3,CASSAHGTSGSVDTQYF,TGTGCCAGCAGCGCCCACGGGACTAGCGGGAGTGTAGATACGCAGTATTTT
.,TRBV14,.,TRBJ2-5,CASSQGFGGEQETQYF,TGTGCCAGCAGCCAAGGGTTTGGAGGGGAGCAAGAGACCCAGTACTTC
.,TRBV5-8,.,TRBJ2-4,CASSFPQGFDIQYF,TGTGCCAGCAGTTTCCCTCAGGGCTTCGACATTCAGTACTTC
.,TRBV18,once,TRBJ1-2,CASSPITENYGYTF,TGTGCCAGCTCACCAATAACTGAAAACTATGGCTACACCTTC
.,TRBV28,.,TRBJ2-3,CASRTNWGWADTQYF,TGTGCCAGCAGAACGAATTGGGGCTGGGCAGATACGCAGTATTTT